This TCR beta chain was captured in a study of T-cell memory formation after mild COVID-19. This clonotype appeared a few times. CDR3 size: 14 residues. Germline V CDR1 and CDR2: SGHRS, YFSETQ. V shed 4 bases, J shed 12 bases, and the junction held 13 bases outside the gene matches. TCRdb analysed the 5' RACE reads with MiXCR anew, one entry per CDR3 protein. The sample lists over 350,000 distinct CDR3 sequences; 15% to 20% were seen once. The sequence was collected from a man younger than 35 who had mild COVID-19 (a few samples of this study predate the infection). Cell type and time point are not known. J is TRBJ2-4 and V is TRBV5-1; TRBD2 matches 7 bases. The sequencing sample was made of PBMCs or a T cell subset sorted from them (not recorded which). This chain's CDR3 is CASSGTGGLTTQYF. In DNA, the CDR3 is TGCGCCAGCAGCGGGACGGGAGGCCTTACGACTCAGTACTTC.